One sample yielded the 24 T cell receptor beta chains listed below, sequenced in a study of shared clonotypes between healthy human individuals. Assay: immunoSEQ multiplex PCR; the TCRdb copy retains only in-frame clones and omits some. The data hold more than 400,000 clones, with around 96% observed a single time. The sample taken for sequencing was naive CD4+ T cells sorted from blood. The subset is: CD45RA+ positively selected. These TCRs come from a young woman in good health.

The genes are TRBV15 and TRBJ2-5, with D unresolved. Germline V CDR1 and CDR2: LNHNV, YYDKDF (reference sequence). V gave up 0 bases and J gave up 3 bases, with 8 bases separating them. The CDR3 sequence is 14 residues long. CDR3 DNA sequence: TGTGCCACCAGCAGAGATTTCCAGAAAGAGACCCAGTACTTC. Amino acids: CATSRDFQKETQYF.

The rearrangement joins TRBV30 to TRBJ2-3, with a tentative D call TRBD2 (5 bases). CDR3 length: 13 residues. CDR1 GTSNPN and CDR2 SVGIG come from the germline V gene (reference sequence). V shed 4 bases and J shed 4 bases, with 12 bases lying between them. CDR3 amino acids: CAWMVGAADTQYF. The CDR3 nucleotides read TGTGCCTGGATGGTGGGAGCAGCAGATACGCAGTATTTT.

The chain couples TRBV6-1 to TRBJ2-1, with TRBD1 matching 8 bases. The V gene's germline CDR1 is MNHNS and CDR2 SASEGT. The J segment lost 5 bases and the V segment lost 3 bases, leaving 6 bases of the junction unmatched. This CDR3 comprises 15 residues. The CDR3 nucleotides read TGTGCCAGCAGTGAGGTCAGGGGGCTCAACAATGAGCAGTTCTTC. It specifies CASSEVRGLNNEQFF.

The rearrangement links TRBV11-2 to TRBJ2-5; TRBD2 matches 8 bases. The ends lost 7 bases at V and 3 bases at J; junction bases unmatched: 19. Germline V gene sequence: CDR1 SGHAT, CDR2 FQNNGV. The length of the CDR3 is 18 residues. The CDR3 DNA follows: TGTGCCAGCACCAAACCGGGACTAGGAGGAGGGGAGAAAGAGACCCAGTACTTC. It is translated as CASTKPGLGGGEKETQYF.

This sequence joins TRBV29-1 and TRBJ1-2, with D hard to call. The ends were cut back, 4 bases at V and 4 bases at J, with 10 bases in the middle. The CDR3 has 12 residues. Germline CDR1 SQVTM, CDR2 ANQGSEA. CDR3 sequence reads: CSVGSASYGYTF. The CDR3 DNA reads TGCAGCGTTGGGTCAGCGTCCTATGGCTACACCTTC. Filled out from reference TRBV29-1 and TRBJ1-2, the complete variable domain reads SAVISQKPSRDICQRGTSLTIQCQVDSQVTMMFWYRQQPGQSLTLIATANQGSEATYESGFVIDKFPISRPNLTFSTLTVSNMSPEDSSIYLCSVGSASYGYTFGSGTRLTVV.

The chain couples TRBV29-1 to TRBJ2-3, with D possibly being TRBD2 (5 bases). Germline lookup yields CDR1 SQVTM and CDR2 ANQGSEA. V lost 6 bases and J 4 bases, leaving 14 bases between the germline ends. The length of the CDR3 is 13 residues. The CDR3 sequence is CSVGGGSADTQYF. The CDR3 DNA follows: TGCAGCGTCGGTGGAGGCAGCGCAGATACGCAGTATTTT.

This sequence joins TRBV28 and TRBJ1-1; D unresolved. Per germline, CDR1 MDHEN and CDR2 SYDVKM. CDR3 length: 14 amino acids. Trimming took off 7 bases at V and 1 base at J, with 13 bases between the two ends. CDR3 nucleotides: TGTGCCAGCACTTTTTTGAGTTCGAACACTGAAGCTTTCTTT. Residues: CASTFLSSNTEAFF.

Only one count was recorded for this clone. The chain is built from TRBV28 and TRBJ2-1; 8 nucleotides agree with TRBD2. Germline assignment: CDR1 MDHEN and CDR2 SYDVKM. V lost 7 bases and J lost 3; bases outside the gene matches: 8. The CDR3 spans 15 residues. CDR3 amino acids: CASTPLSGSYNEQFF. In nucleotides, the CDR3 is TGTGCCAGCACCCCACTAAGCGGGAGCTACAATGAGCAGTTCTTC.

The sample holds one count of this clone. This rearrangement joins TRBV10-3 to TRBJ2-5, with 15 bases identical to TRBD2. Judging by the DNA end, TRBJ2-7 fits better; the J call may be wrong. The CDR3 runs 16 residues. Germline CDR1 and CDR2: ENHRY and SYGVKD. CDR3 residues: CAISEYQGLAGGEQYF. CDR3 DNA sequence: TGTGCCATCAGTGAGTACCAGGGACTAGCGGGAGGCGAGCAGTACTTC.

The chain combines TRBV28 with TRBJ2-7; the match to TRBD1 covers 10 bases. Germline V gives CDR1 MDHEN, CDR2 SYDVKM. The CDR3 sequence is 12 residues long. Losses at the gene ends were 6 bases for V and 6 bases for J; bases not matched to a gene: 2. For the CDR3, the DNA is TGTGCCAGCAGGACAGGGGGCTTCGAGCAGTACTTC. Translating it yields CASRTGGFEQYF.

The chain recombines TRBV25-1 with TRBJ1-1; D is possibly TRBD1 (6 bases). Trimming shortened V by 1 base and J by 3 bases, and 12 bases separated the two germline ends. Germline CDR1 MGHDK, CDR2 SYGVNS. This CDR3 is 15 amino acids long. The CDR3: CASSEFKGGHTEAFF. CDR3 nucleotides: TGTGCCAGCAGTGAATTTAAGGGGGGTCACACTGAAGCTTTCTTT.

The rearrangement joins TRBV6-1 to TRBJ2-7, with D tentatively TRBD1 or TRBD2 (5 bases each). CDR3 length: 14 amino acids. Germline V gene lookup returns CDR1 MNHNS and CDR2 SASEGT. Trimming removed 2 bases from V and 3 bases from J, with 11 bases in between. The CDR3 region is CASSEILRGYEQYF. In DNA form, the CDR3 reads TGTGCCAGCAGTGAAATTTTGAGGGGCTACGAGCAGTACTTC.

The chain combines TRBV20-1 with TRBJ2-1; the D gene is possibly TRBD2 (6 bases). This CDR3 region has 11 residues. CDR1 and CDR2 from the germline V gene are DFQATT and SNEGSKA (reference sequence). The V end was cut by 6 bases, the J end by 12 bases, with 15 bases between. The CDR3 is CSAPLARGQFF. The DNA for the CDR3 is TGCAGTGCCCCCCTAGCGAGGGGGCAGTTCTTC.

CDR3 region: CASSAWDRENYGYTF. The DNA for the CDR3 is TGTGCCAGCAGTGCCTGGGACAGGGAAAACTATGGCTACACCTTC. The V call is TRBV6-1, the J call TRBJ1-2; 9 bases agree with TRBD1. The CDR3 extends over 15 amino acids. Trimming cost V 4 bases and J 2 bases; bases outside gene matches: 5. CDR1 is MNHNS, CDR2 SASEGT, per germline.

The sample holds a few counts of this clone. V and J are TRBV11-2 and TRBJ1-3, with D unclear. Germline V gene sequence: CDR1 SGHAT, CDR2 FQNNGV. The CDR3 length is 13 residues. Trimming removed 1 base at V and 5 bases at J, with 6 bases between. The CDR3 DNA follows: TGTGCCAGCAGCTTAGTGTACAGAAACACCATATATTTT. Residues: CASSLVYRNTIYF.

The V and J genes are TRBV7-2 and TRBJ1-2, with D perhaps matching TRBD1 (6 bases). Trimming pared 4 bases from V and 3 bases from J, leaving 12 bases between. CDR3 length: 14 amino acids. Germline V gene sequence: CDR1 SGHTA, CDR2 FQGNSA. The CDR3 loop is CASSSAGQHYGYTF. CDR3 DNA sequence: TGTGCCAGCAGCTCGGCGGGACAACACTATGGCTACACCTTC.

This clone has a single count. V usage is TRBV29-1 and J usage is TRBJ1-1; 8 bases fit TRBD1. The trim removed 7 bases at V and 1 base at J, leaving 11 bases unmatched. From germline, CDR1 is SQVTM and CDR2 ANQGSEA. The CDR3 is made up of 15 amino acids. CDR3 nucleotide sequence: TGCAGCGCCAAAGTCGGTGGACAGGGGAACACTGAAGCTTTCTTT. Translating gives CSAKVGGQGNTEAFF. Variable domain in full (rest from reference TRBV29-1 and TRBJ1-1): SAVISQKPSRDICQRGTSLTIQCQVDSQVTMMFWYRQQPGQSLTLIATANQGSEATYESGFVIDKFPISRPNLTFSTLTVSNMSPEDSSIYLCSAKVGGQGNTEAFFGQGTRLTVV.

The table lists this clone with a count of one. The chain combines TRBV6-1 with TRBJ1-1, with 8 bases aligning to TRBD1. Germline lookup yields CDR1 MNHNS and CDR2 SASEGT. V lost 4 bases, J lost 6 bases, and 7 bases stayed unmatched. The CDR3 runs to 14 residues. CDR3 in amino acids: CASSGDRYFAEAFF. CDR3 sequence (DNA): TGTGCCAGCAGTGGGGACAGGTATTTCGCTGAAGCTTTCTTT.

This chain uses TRBV6-5 with TRBJ1-1; tentative D call: TRBD1 (6 bases). V lost 2 bases and J lost 7, with 14 bases in between. CDR1 and CDR2 (germline): MNHEY, SVGAGI. The CDR3 has 14 amino acids. Here the CDR3 DNA reads TGTGCCAGCAGTTACGCAGGGGTTCTGGGTGAAGCTTTCTTT. Translation gives CASSYAGVLGEAFF.

As concerns this clone: Other DNA sequences within the sample encode an identical CDR3. The chain has TRBV18 and TRBJ2-1, with 7 bases aligning to TRBD2. V lost 3 bases and J lost 3; bases outside the gene matches: 2. The CDR3 loop spans 14 amino acids. In germline, CDR1 is KGHSH, CDR2 LQKENI. CDR3 in DNA: TGTGCCAGCTCACCTGCGGGGGTCTACAATGAGCAGTTCTTC. This translates into CASSPAGVYNEQFF.

Written as DNA, the CDR3 is TGTGCCAGTAGTGGGCATGGCGCTGAAGCTTTCTTT. Its protein product is CASSGHGAEAFF. This chain links TRBV19 with TRBJ1-1; unclear D gene. The CDR3 runs to 12 residues. CDR1 LNHDA and CDR2 SQIVND come from the germline V gene (reference sequence). Trimming left V 5 bases short and J 6 bases short, with 10 bases between.

The gene calls are TRBV5-1 and TRBJ2-5, with no clear D. The CDR3 has 12 residues. The germline CDR1 and CDR2 sequences are SGHRS and YFSETQ. The ends were cut back, 3 bases at V and 2 bases at J, with 5 bases in the middle. In nucleotides, the CDR3 is TGCGCCAGCAGCTCACGACAAGAGACCCAGTACTTC. It translates to CASSSRQETQYF.

The chain combines TRBV29-1 with TRBJ1-2; a possible D gene is TRBD1 (5 bases). This CDR3 is 13 amino acids long. The V and J ends lost 7 bases and 2 bases respectively, with 14 bases between them. Germline-derived CDR1 and CDR2 are SQVTM and ANQGSEA. CDR3 sequence: CSASPWGNYGYTF. The CDR3, as DNA: TGCAGCGCTTCCCCTTGGGGGAACTATGGCTACACCTTC.

The gene calls are TRBV5-1 and TRBJ1-4; D not certain. The germline V gene encodes CDR1 SGHRS and CDR2 YFSETQ. The V and J ends lost 0 bases and 5 bases respectively, with 5 bases between them. The CDR3 sequence is 13 residues long. In DNA, the CDR3 is TGCGCCAGCAGCTTGGGAGCAAATGAAAAACTGTTTTTT. Protein sequence: CASSLGANEKLFF.